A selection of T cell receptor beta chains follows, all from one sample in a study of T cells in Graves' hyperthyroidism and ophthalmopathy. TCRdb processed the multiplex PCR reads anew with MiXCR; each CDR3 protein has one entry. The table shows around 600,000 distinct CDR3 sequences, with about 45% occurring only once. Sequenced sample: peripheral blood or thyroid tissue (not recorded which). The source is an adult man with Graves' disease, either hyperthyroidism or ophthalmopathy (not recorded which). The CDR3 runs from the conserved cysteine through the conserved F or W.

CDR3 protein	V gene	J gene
CASSQLHAGGGIGETQYF	TRBV4-1	TRBJ2-5
CAITGTGAGNTIYF	TRBV10-3	TRBJ1-3
CASSLGQRGNSPLHF	TRBV5-1	TRBJ1-6
CASSLDPGGGYGYTF	TRBV5-1	TRBJ1-2
CSVSQGRNQPQHF	TRBV29-1	TRBJ1-5
CASSSGTGGSSPLHF	TRBV11-2	TRBJ1-6
CSARAALGGFYQPQHF	TRBV20-1	TRBJ1-5
CASSPNGGRDNSPLHF	TRBV5-1	TRBJ1-6
CASSQSRVRNTEAFF	TRBV12-3/TRBV12-4	TRBJ1-1
CASSGTARENEKLFF	TRBV6-1	TRBJ1-4
CASSYFDGGRLHYGYTF	TRBV6-5	TRBJ1-2
CASSVGRGQLEQYF	TRBV6-1	TRBJ2-7
CSGKGGPFYEQYF	TRBV20-1	TRBJ2-7
CASSPPRLDTEAFF	TRBV7-9	TRBJ1-1
CASSIRGGNQPQHF	TRBV19	TRBJ1-5
CASSADTANTEAFF	TRBV11-2	TRBJ1-1
CASSLIGKGAIGTEAFF	TRBV7-9	TRBJ1-1
CASVGRGLNTEAFF	TRBV25-1	TRBJ1-1
CSARQGLSNQPQHF	TRBV20-1	TRBJ1-5
CASSQEWGREETQYF	TRBV7-9	TRBJ2-5
CASSLAAGWGTQYF	TRBV7-4	TRBJ2-5
CAISEGTSLETQYF	TRBV10-3	TRBJ2-5
CASASGRSYEQYF	TRBV7-9	TRBJ2-7
CASGFGRGSYEQYF	TRBV12-5	TRBJ2-7